The 32 T cell receptor beta chains reported below all come from one sample, sequenced in a study of blood T cell repertoires in COVID-19. Repertoires were generated with immunoSEQ multiplex PCR, while TCRdb's copy carries only in-frame clones and drops some. The table includes hundreds of thousands of clones, approximately 85% detected once. The material sequenced was PBMCs or T cells enriched from blood (not recorded which). All receptors come from a woman aged 35 to 49 with acute COVID-19.

The chain has TRBV9 and TRBJ2-5, with D perhaps TRBD1 (6 bases). The CDR3 extends over 13 amino acids. Per the germline V gene, CDR1 is SGDLS and CDR2 is YYNGEE. The V gene lost 3 bases and the J gene lost 4 bases, with 10 bases spanning the gap. The CDR3 reads CASSGGPRETQYF. DNA of the CDR3: TGTGCCAGCAGCGGGGGGCCGCGAGAGACCCAGTACTTC.

The V gene is TRBV5-1, the J gene TRBJ2-1; D is undetermined. Trimming cost V 0 bases and J 4 bases, with 11 bases left between them. Germline-derived CDR1 and CDR2 are SGHRS and YFSETQ. This CDR3 spans 15 amino acids. CDR3: CASSLVEPGYNEQFF. The DNA of the CDR3 is TGCGCCAGCAGCTTGGTAGAACCCGGTTACAATGAGCAGTTCTTC. Filled out from reference TRBV5-1 and TRBJ2-1, the complete variable domain reads KAGVTQTPRYLIKTRGQQVTLSCSPISGHRSVSWYQQTPGQGLQFLFEYFSETQRNKGNFPGRFSGRQFSNSRSEMNVSTLELGDSALYLCASSLVEPGYNEQFFGPGTRLTVL.

The rearrangement joins TRBV6-5 to TRBJ1-5; D remains unclear. Trimming removed 4 bases from V and 1 base from J, with 8 bases in between. The CDR3 has 14 residues. Germline loops: CDR1 MNHEY, CDR2 SVGAGI. The CDR3: CASSLTFSNQPQHF. CDR3 sequence (DNA): TGTGCCAGCAGTTTGACATTCAGCAATCAGCCCCAGCATTTT.

V usage is TRBV30 and J usage is TRBJ1-5, with 8 bases aligning to TRBD1. Trimming at V came to 5 bases and at J to 6 bases, leaving 9 bases not matched to a gene. In germline, CDR1 is GTSNPN, CDR2 SVGIG (reference sequence). CDR3 length: 14 amino acids. DNA of the CDR3: TGTGCCTGGTGCGTACAGGGGGGGGCTCAGCCCCAGCATTTT. It yields the protein CAWCVQGGAQPQHF.

This chain links TRBV20-1 with TRBJ1-6, with a weak D call TRBD1 (5 bases). V lost 3 bases and J lost 5, with 8 bases in between. The length of the CDR3 is 13 residues. CDR1 and CDR2 from the germline V gene are DFQATT and SNEGSKA (reference sequence). In DNA form, the CDR3 reads TGCAGTGCTAGTGCGGGGGATAATTCACCCCTCCACTTT. It translates to CSASAGDNSPLHF.

The gene calls are TRBV10-3 and TRBJ1-5; no firm D call. Germline V gene sequence: CDR1 ENHRY, CDR2 SYGVKD. Trimming pared 0 bases from V and 1 base from J, leaving 13 bases between. The CDR3 has 17 amino acids. The CDR3 DNA reads TGTGCCATCAGTGAGTCTCGGGGTCGAGCGAGCAATCAGCCCCAGCATTTT. Translated: CAISESRGRASNQPQHF.

The chain has TRBV5-5 and TRBJ2-5; 7 positions agree with TRBD1. This CDR3 has 13 residues. Germline V gene data show CDR1 as SGHKS and CDR2 as YYEKEE (reference sequence). V was clipped by 4 bases and J by 2 bases; unmatched bases: 2. CDR3 in amino acids: CASSQGQQETQYF. The CDR3 nucleotides read TGTGCCAGCAGCCAGGGACAGCAAGAGACCCAGTACTTC.

The V call is TRBV2, the J call TRBJ1-1; D possibly corresponds to TRBD1 (5 bases). There are 13 residues in the CDR3. Germline V gene sequence: CDR1 SNHLY, CDR2 FYNNEI. The V end was cut by 6 bases, the J end by 11 bases, with 19 bases between. The CDR3 loop is CASSPGAFAGAFF. In nucleotides, the CDR3 is TGTGCCAGCAGCCCCGGGGCCTTCGCGGGGGCTTTCTTT.

The chain employs TRBV19 and TRBJ1-3; D is unclear. V lost 2 bases to trimming and J lost 1 base, with 9 bases between them. This CDR3 region has 15 residues. The germline CDR1 and CDR2 sequences are LNHDA and SQIVND (reference sequence). Here the CDR3 reads CASSISRQSGNTIYF. The CDR3 coding sequence is TGTGCCAGTAGTATATCCCGCCAGTCTGGAAACACCATATATTTT.

The chain links TRBV19 to TRBJ2-2; D gene unclear. Germline assignment: CDR1 LNHDA and CDR2 SQIVND (reference sequence). The CDR3 length is 14 residues. Between the trimmed V and J ends, which lost 3 bases and 2 bases, there was a span of 7 bases. The CDR3 region is CASSIVRNTGELFF. The CDR3, as DNA: TGTGCCAGTAGTATCGTCAGAAACACCGGGGAGCTGTTTTTT.

The genes are TRBV5-1 and TRBJ2-7; 8 nucleotides agree with TRBD1. This CDR3 has 15 amino acids. Germline CDR1 and CDR2: SGHRS and YFSETQ. Unmatched junction bases numbered 7, after V lost 0 bases and J lost 5 bases. The CDR3 loop reads CASSLAGGFIDEQYF. CDR3 DNA sequence: TGCGCCAGCAGCTTGGCAGGGGGCTTCATCGACGAGCAGTACTTC.

The rearrangement uses TRBV3-1 (or the pseudogene TRBV3-2) and TRBJ2-1; TRBD1 agrees at 12 bases. V was clipped by 4 bases and J by 5 bases; unmatched bases: 6. Germline assignment: CDR1 LGHDT and CDR2 YNNKEL (reference sequence). The CDR3 has 16 residues. CDR3 amino acids: CASSPPGQGADNEQFF. CDR3 DNA: TGTGCCAGCAGCCCTCCGGGACAGGGGGCAGACAATGAGCAGTTCTTC.

The chain uses TRBV5-1 and TRBJ1-6; D unresolved. Trimming cost V 8 bases and J 6 bases, with 15 bases left between them. Germline V lookup: CDR1 SGHRS, CDR2 YFSETQ. This CDR3 has 14 residues. CDR3 protein: CASTTGILNSPLHF. DNA of the CDR3: TGCGCCAGTACAACCGGGATCCTTAATTCACCCCTCCACTTT.

V is TRBV19 and J is TRBJ1-2; 9 bases are shared with TRBD1. This CDR3 is built from 12 residues. With 10 bases clipped from V and 7 bases from J, the junction kept 7 bases outside the gene matches. Germline V lookup: CDR1 LNHDA, CDR2 SQIVND (reference sequence). CDR3 nucleotides: TGTGCCACTACAGGGGGCTGGCGTGGCTACACCTTC. This translates into CATTGGWRGYTF.

V is TRBV6-5 and J is TRBJ2-7, with D tentatively TRBD1 (5 bases). Germline loops: CDR1 MNHEY, CDR2 SVGAGI. CDR3 length equals 13 residues. Trimming shortened V by 6 bases and J by 2 bases, and 11 bases separated the two germline ends. CDR3 region: CASSQDTAYEQYF. The CDR3 bases are TGTGCCAGCAGCCAGGACACGGCCTACGAGCAGTACTTC.

V is TRBV27 and J is TRBJ2-5; D possibly corresponds to TRBD2 (6 bases). V was trimmed by 5 bases and J by 3 bases, leaving 16 bases between them. The CDR3 totals 15 residues. Germline values: CDR1 MNHEY, CDR2 SMNVEV (reference sequence). The CDR3 loop reads CASSPQPGLKETQYF. The DNA of the CDR3 is TGTGCCAGCAGTCCACAGCCGGGACTTAAAGAGACCCAGTACTTC.

The chain's CDR3 is CASRALAGDTGELFF. The CDR3 nucleotides are TGTGCCAGCAGAGCACTAGCGGGAGACACCGGGGAGCTGTTTTTT. The V and J genes are TRBV9 and TRBJ2-2; 11 nucleotides line up with TRBD2. J lost 3 bases, V lost 5 bases, and 3 bases had no gene match. Per the germline V gene, CDR1 is SGDLS and CDR2 is YYNGEE. The length of the CDR3 is 15 residues.

This chain joins TRBV5-1 and TRBJ1-1; D is unresolved. This CDR3 is 11 amino acids long. The germline V and J ends were trimmed by 6 bases and 3 bases, with 6 bases remaining between them. CDR1 and CDR2 (germline): SGHRS, YFSETQ. The CDR3 loop reads CASTRDTEAFF. The CDR3, as DNA: TGCGCCAGCACTCGGGACACTGAAGCTTTCTTT.

This chain joins TRBV6-6 and TRBJ2-1; TRBD1 aligns across 9 bases. The V gene's germline CDR1 is MNHNY and CDR2 SVGAGI (reference sequence). CDR3 length: 15 amino acids. The V gene end was trimmed by 6 bases and the J gene end by 5 bases; junction bases not matched to a gene: 8. CDR3 nucleotide sequence: TGTGCCAGCAGCTTGCCCCGGGACAGGGACAATGAGCAGTTCTTC. Amino acid sequence: CASSLPRDRDNEQFF.

The V gene is TRBV10-2, the J gene TRBJ2-1; D not certain. The CDR3 has 11 residues. Per germline, CDR1 WSHSY and CDR2 SAAADI. Trimming left V 6 bases short and J 5 bases short, with 5 bases between. CDR3 protein: CASRYNNEQFF. The CDR3, as DNA: TGCGCCAGCAGATACAACAATGAGCAGTTCTTC.

V and J are TRBV3-1 (or the pseudogene TRBV3-2) and TRBJ1-5; 10 nucleotides align to TRBD1. This CDR3 comprises 16 residues. From germline, CDR1 is LGHDT and CDR2 YNNKEL (reference sequence). V was clipped by 4 bases and J by 4 bases; unmatched bases: 7. Here the CDR3 DNA reads TGTGCCAGCAGCCTATCTGGGACAGGGGAAAATCAGCCCCAGCATTTT. It codes for CASSLSGTGENQPQHF.

CDR3 coding DNA: TGTGCCATCGGCGGTCTGAACACTGAAGCTTTCTTT. This sequence encodes CAIGGLNTEAFF. V is TRBV10-3 and J is TRBJ1-1, with D uncertain. CDR3 length: 12 residues. In germline, CDR1 is ENHRY, CDR2 SYGVKD. The V gene lost 8 bases and the J gene lost 0 bases, with 7 bases spanning the gap.

This chain uses TRBV4-1 with TRBJ2-3; 8 bases line up with TRBD2. The germline V gene encodes CDR1 MGHRA and CDR2 YSYEKL. The CDR3 consists of 17 residues. After removal of 2 bases from V and 2 bases from J, the junction contained 9 bases not matched to a gene. Written as DNA, the CDR3 is TGCGCCAGCAGCCAAACACGGACTAGCCAAGACACAGATACGCAGTATTTT. It encodes CASSQTRTSQDTDTQYF.

This chain joins TRBV15 and TRBJ2-5; D is unresolved. CDR1 and CDR2 (germline): LNHNV, YYDKDF (reference sequence). V lost 0 bases, J lost 3 bases, and 11 bases lay in between. The CDR3 contains 15 residues. CDR3 sequence reads: CATSRDRSGKETQYF. The CDR3 coding sequence is TGTGCCACCAGCAGAGATCGGTCAGGCAAAGAGACCCAGTACTTC.

The chain has TRBV7-8 and TRBJ1-1, with 9 bases aligning to TRBD1. V shed 4 bases and J 4 bases; nucleotides not matched to a gene: 16. Germline loops: CDR1 SGHVS, CDR2 FQNEAQ. The CDR3 extends over 18 amino acids. CDR3 DNA: TGTGCCAGCAGCTCCCCCGGACAGGGGACCCCGTTAGGCACTGAAGCTTTCTTT. Translated, it gives CASSSPGQGTPLGTEAFF.

In this sample, this clone turned up once. CDR3 sequence (DNA): TGCGCCAGCAGCCCCGACAGGGTGGAGGAAAAACTGTTTTTT. Its translation: CASSPDRVEEKLFF. The rearrangement joins TRBV5-1 to TRBJ1-4; TRBD1 aligns across 7 bases. The CDR3 sequence is 14 residues long. CDR1 SGHRS and CDR2 YFSETQ come from the germline V gene. V lost 4 bases and J lost 8; bases outside the gene matches: 8.

The chain recombines TRBV5-6 with TRBJ1-2, with 8 bases identical to TRBD1. Looked up from germline, CDR1 is SGHDT and CDR2 is YYEEEE. The V gene end was trimmed by 1 base and the J gene end by 4 bases; junction bases not matched to a gene: 6. This CDR3 is built from 15 residues. CDR3 DNA: TGTGCCAGCAGCTTGTATACAGGGGGGAGCTATGGCTACACCTTC. Encoded protein: CASSLYTGGSYGYTF.

The rearrangement joins TRBV7-2 to TRBJ1-4, with a tentative D call TRBD1 (5 bases). CDR3 length: 14 amino acids. Germline V gene lookup returns CDR1 SGHTA and CDR2 FQGNSA. Trimming took off 1 base at V and 8 bases at J, with 11 bases between the two ends. Here the CDR3 DNA reads TGTGCCAGCAGCTTAGTTTCGGGGGACGAAAAACTGTTTTTT. As protein: CASSLVSGDEKLFF.

The genes are TRBV2 and TRBJ2-6, with D perhaps matching TRBD2 (6 bases). Germline V lookup: CDR1 SNHLY, CDR2 FYNNEI. The CDR3 runs to 18 residues. The ends were cut back, 7 bases at V and 0 bases at J, with 19 bases in the middle. The CDR3 loop reads CASTRLEGRASGANVLTF. CDR3 bases: TGTGCCAGCACGCGCTTGGAGGGAAGGGCCTCTGGGGCCAACGTCCTGACTTTC.

V is TRBV19 and J is TRBJ1-5; 7 nucleotides line up with TRBD1. The ends lost 4 bases at V and 6 bases at J; junction bases unmatched: 6. This CDR3 spans 14 amino acids. Germline V gene lookup returns CDR1 LNHDA and CDR2 SQIVND (reference sequence). CDR3 nucleotide sequence: TGTGCCAGTAGTAGATCGACAGGGACTCAGCCCCAGCATTTT. Protein sequence: CASSRSTGTQPQHF.

The chain couples TRBV10-3 to TRBJ2-2, with 7 bases that match TRBD1. Unmatched junction bases numbered 8, after V lost 6 bases and J lost 7 bases. The length of the CDR3 is 14 residues. The germline V gene encodes CDR1 ENHRY and CDR2 SYGVKD. The CDR3 sequence is CAIRGQGDFGELFF. The CDR3 region has the DNA TGTGCCATCAGGGGGCAGGGGGATTTCGGGGAGCTGTTTTTT.

The V call is TRBV4-1, the J call TRBJ1-2; no reliable D call. The CDR3 loop spans 13 amino acids. Trimming removed 0 bases from V and 6 bases from J, with 8 bases in between. Germline lookup yields CDR1 MGHRA and CDR2 YSYEKL. CDR3 sequence: CASSQEGRDGYTF. The CDR3 coding sequence is TGCGCCAGCAGCCAAGAGGGGAGGGATGGCTACACCTTC.